Shown below are 21 T cell receptor beta chains from a single sample sequenced in a study of CD8+CD57+ T cells in acquired aplastic anemia. Researchers used genomic DNA as the template to profile TCR beta VDJ and CDR3. TCRdb re-derived calls from the reads in MiXCR, one entry per CDR3 protein. The repertoire consists of 95,000 to 120,000 distinct CDR3 sequences, with approximately 49% occurring once and the leading ten covering roughly 34%. The material sequenced was sorted CD4+, CD8+, or CD8+CD57+ T cells (not recorded which) from PBMCs. The source is a human donor in good health, serving as a control.

The rearrangement links TRBV29-1 to TRBJ2-1, with 13 bases fitting TRBD2. The V segment lost 4 bases and the J segment 9 bases; nucleotides outside the gene matches: 3. The CDR3 runs 13 residues. Per the germline V gene, CDR1 is SQVTM and CDR2 is ANQGSEA. The CDR3 here is CSVGGLAGVEQFF. The CDR3 nucleotides are TGCAGCGTTGGCGGACTAGCGGGAGTTGAGCAGTTCTTC.

The rearrangement uses TRBV29-1 and TRBJ2-7; TRBD1 matches at 7 bases. Germline values: CDR1 SQVTM, CDR2 ANQGSEA. V shed 5 bases and J 2 bases; nucleotides not matched to a gene: 0. CDR3 size: 11 residues. The chain's CDR3 is CSVTGAYEQYF. For the CDR3, the DNA is TGCAGCGTTACAGGGGCCTACGAGCAGTACTTC.

This clonotype was seen many times. V and J are TRBV7-8 and TRBJ2-7; D possibly corresponds to TRBD1 (6 bases). The CDR3 sequence is 16 residues long. With 5 bases removed from V and 3 bases from J, the gap between germline ends came to 20 bases. Germline lookup yields CDR1 SGHVS and CDR2 FQNEAQ. This CDR3 is CASSTSGAEGFYEQYF. CDR3 sequence (DNA): TGTGCCAGCAGCACCTCAGGGGCCGAGGGATTCTACGAGCAGTACTTC.

The CDR3 DNA sequence: TGTGCCGTAAGGGCCGACCAGTTTTACGAGCAGTACGTC. This encodes CAVRADQFYEQYV. The chain uses TRBV19 and TRBJ2-7; no definite D call. The germline V and J ends were trimmed by 11 bases and 4 bases, with 18 bases remaining between them. Germline-derived CDR1 and CDR2 are LNHDA and SQIVND (reference sequence). The CDR3 consists of 13 residues.

About this clonotype: The junction shows a germline mismatch at one end, possibly a read error. This rearrangement joins TRBV12-3 or TRBV12-4 to TRBJ2-5; TRBD1 matches at 7 bases. This CDR3 is built from 14 residues. The CDR3 sequence: CASSSGQPQEAQYF. The CDR3 nucleotides read TGTGCCAGCAGCTCGGGACAGCCCCAAGAGGCCCAGTACTTC.

The chain recombines TRBV24-1 with TRBJ1-4; tentative D call: TRBD1 (6 bases). CDR3 length: 16 residues. Trimming took 9 bases from V and 7 from J, leaving 23 bases between them. In germline, CDR1 is KGHDR, CDR2 SFDVKD. Written as DNA, the CDR3 is TGTGCCACCCAGGGTGGGGGCGCGACGTTCGGTGAAAAACTGTTTTTT. This gives the protein CATQGGGATFGEKLFF.

The V call is TRBV10-3, the J call TRBJ2-4; no definite D call. V lost 0 bases and J lost 0, with 6 bases in between. The CDR3 has 15 residues. Germline values: CDR1 ENHRY, CDR2 SYGVKD. The CDR3 region has the DNA TGTGCCATCAGTGAGTCGGCACTAGCCAAAAACATTCAGTACTTC. Protein sequence: CAISESALAKNIQYF.

This clonotype has a count of ten or more. The chain links TRBV7-9 to TRBJ1-2, with 7 bases matching TRBD1. V lost 3 bases, J lost 4 bases, and 2 bases stayed unmatched. The CDR3 runs to 13 residues. CDR1 and CDR2 from the germline V gene are SEHNR and FQNEAQ (reference sequence). The CDR3 protein is CASSFGTAYGYTF. Here the CDR3 DNA reads TGTGCCAGCAGCTTCGGGACAGCCTATGGCTACACCTTC.

The DNA of the CDR3 is TGTGCCAGCAGTGGGGCGTCGGGGGCCACTGAAGCTTTCTTT. Encoded protein: CASSGASGATEAFF. The rearrangement links TRBV25-1 to TRBJ1-1; a weak D match, TRBD1 (6 bases). Deletions cut 4 bases from V and 4 bases from J, with 13 bases between. This CDR3 is 14 amino acids long. Germline V CDR1 and CDR2: MGHDK, SYGVNS. The whole variable domain, remainder taken from reference TRBV25-1 and TRBJ1-1, is EADIYQTPRYLVIGTGKKITLECSQTMGHDKMYWYQQDPGMELHLIHYSYGVNSTEKGDLSSESTVSRIRTEHFPLTLESARPSHTSQYLCASSGASGATEAFFGQGTRLTVV.

This clonotype was recorded at least ten times. The chain employs TRBV6-1 and TRBJ1-2; possible D gene TRBD1, 5 bases. The germline V gene encodes CDR1 MNHNS and CDR2 SASEGT. V lost 0 bases, J lost 5 bases, and 7 bases lay in between. This CDR3 is 13 amino acids long. The CDR3 protein is CASSEAPGYGYTF. The CDR3 DNA reads as TGTGCCAGCAGTGAAGCGCCAGGGTATGGCTACACCTTC.

V usage is TRBV10-1 and J usage is TRBJ1-2; no definite D call. The germline V gene has CDR1 WNHNN and CDR2 SYGVQD (reference sequence). V shed 7 bases and J shed 4 bases, with 10 bases lying between them. This CDR3 comprises 12 residues. CDR3 in DNA: TGCGCCAGCACTCGGGGAAGCTATGGCTACACCTTC. It specifies CASTRGSYGYTF.

This clonotype was seen only a few times. The chain is built from TRBV2 and TRBJ1-1; no clear D. V lost 6 bases and J 7 bases, leaving 3 bases between the germline ends. CDR1 and CDR2 (germline): SNHLY, FYNNEI. There are 9 residues in the CDR3. The CDR3 sequence is CASSREAFF. As DNA, the CDR3 is TGTGCCAGCAGCCGTGAAGCTTTCTTT.

This sequence joins TRBV9 and TRBJ2-1; the match to TRBD2 covers 15 bases. Trimming cost V 3 bases and J 10 bases; bases outside gene matches: 2. This CDR3 has 14 residues. Germline V CDR1 and CDR2: SGDLS, YYNGEE. CDR3 DNA sequence: TGTGCCAGCAGCGGGACTAGCGGGGGGGCGGAGCAGTTCTTC. Amino acid sequence: CASSGTSGGAEQFF.

This clonotype was recorded many times. This chain links TRBV6-1 with TRBJ2-7; TRBD1 is a possible D gene (5 bases). This CDR3 region has 11 residues. V gave up 7 bases and J gave up 2 bases, with 6 bases separating them. Germline CDR1 and CDR2: MNHNS and SASEGT. The CDR3 nucleotides read TGTGCCAGCACAGGGACCTACGAGCAGTACTTC. This encodes CASTGTYEQYF.

A remark on this clonotype: Relative to the germline gene, one junction end is altered; a read error may explain this. This chain connects TRBV10-2 to TRBJ1-1, with 8 bases aligning to TRBD1. CDR1 and CDR2 (germline): WSHSY, SAAADI. This CDR3 is built from 14 residues. The CDR3 nucleotides read TGTGCCAGCAGGATAGGACAGGGTGGTACTGAAGCTTTCTTT. It specifies CASRIGQGGTEAFF.

Ten or more counts support this clonotype. This chain connects TRBV19 to TRBJ1-5, with 8 bases matching TRBD1. V gave up 3 bases and J gave up 11 bases; unmatched junction bases: 12. The CDR3 extends over 15 amino acids. The germline V gene has CDR1 LNHDA and CDR2 SQIVND (reference sequence). The CDR3 spells CASSMVADRVEAQHF. DNA of the CDR3: TGTGCCAGTAGTATGGTGGCGGACAGGGTAGAGGCCCAGCATTTT.

This clonotype came up many times. The chain recombines TRBV11-2 with TRBJ2-3; D is ambiguous. This CDR3 is built from 16 residues. V was shortened by 3 bases and J by 2 bases, with 15 bases between the two germline ends. Germline V gene data show CDR1 as SGHAT and CDR2 as FQNNGV. This CDR3 is CASSLSQSLYTDTQYF. DNA for the CDR3: TGTGCCAGCAGCTTGTCACAGTCGCTATACACAGATACGCAGTATTTT.

This clonotype was recorded once. V is TRBV7-2 and J is TRBJ1-2; tentative D call: TRBD1 (6 bases). Per the germline V gene, CDR1 is SGHTA and CDR2 is FQGNSA. The CDR3 runs 14 residues. V was cut by 0 bases and J by 7 bases, with 12 bases left in between. In DNA form, the CDR3 reads TGTGCCAGCAGCTTAGCTCCGGGGGCGGGTGGCTACACCTTC. Translation gives CASSLAPGAGGYTF. The full variable domain, completed using reference TRBV7-2 and TRBJ1-2, is GAGVSQSPSNKVTEKGKDVELRCDPISGHTALYWYRQSLGQGLEFLIYFQGNSAPDKSGLPSDRFSAERTGGSVSTLTIQRTQQEDSAVYLCASSLAPGAGGYTFGSGTRLTVV.

The J gene is TRBJ2-3, the V gene TRBV6-4; TRBD2 matches at 11 bases. After removal of 4 bases from V and 4 bases from J, the junction contained 4 bases not matched to a gene. The CDR3 runs to 15 residues. The germline V gene encodes CDR1 MRHNA and CDR2 SNTAGT. CDR3 region: CASSATSGSADTQYF. Written as DNA, the CDR3 is TGTGCCAGCAGTGCCACTAGCGGGAGCGCAGATACGCAGTATTTT.

The chain employs TRBV29-1 and TRBJ1-1, with D tentatively TRBD1 (6 bases). The CDR3 runs to 12 residues. V was trimmed by 7 bases and J by 0 bases, leaving 9 bases between them. Germline V gives CDR1 SQVTM, CDR2 ANQGSEA. The CDR3: CSAGDMNTEAFF. The CDR3 DNA sequence: TGCAGCGCCGGGGACATGAACACTGAAGCTTTCTTT.

The V and J genes are TRBV5-4 and TRBJ1-6; D unclear. This CDR3 contains 15 residues. Germline CDR1 is SGHNT and CDR2 is YYREEE (reference sequence). V gave up 0 bases and J gave up 7 bases, with 11 bases separating them. CDR3 sequence: CASSLGVGGNSPLHF. For the CDR3, the DNA is TGTGCCAGCAGCTTGGGCGTAGGTGGAAATTCACCCCTCCACTTT.